This TCR beta chain originates from a study of shared clonotypes between healthy human individuals. Looking at the study overall: Contributing individuals were a couple of females and three males aged 18 to 49.

Findings and caveats of the study: An effect of sequencing depth on clonotype sharing among donors was expected.

The CDR3 has 14 amino acids. Trimming stripped 6 bases from V and 4 bases from J, with 13 bases between. Germline V CDR1 and CDR2: MDHEN, SYDVKM. The protocol was immunoSEQ multiplex PCR, while the TCRdb copy is restricted to in-frame clones and leaves out a portion. The sample holds about 480,000 clones, roughly 79% seen once. About this clone itself: Its target is not known.

HIV-negative, healthy adults without recent acute infections or vaccinations were the donors. With unsorted samples, genomic DNA was obtained from about 90 million PBMCs. The chain is built from TRBV28 and TRBJ2-1; TRBD2 is a possible D gene (6 bases). This TCR derives from a woman between 35 and 50 years old in good health. Some clones in this sample may be carry-over from other donors' samples. Material: PBMCs. The CDR3 region has the DNA TGTGCCAGCAGGGTCCGGGACTGGTACAATGAGCAGTTCTTC. Translated, it gives CASRVRDWYNEQFF.